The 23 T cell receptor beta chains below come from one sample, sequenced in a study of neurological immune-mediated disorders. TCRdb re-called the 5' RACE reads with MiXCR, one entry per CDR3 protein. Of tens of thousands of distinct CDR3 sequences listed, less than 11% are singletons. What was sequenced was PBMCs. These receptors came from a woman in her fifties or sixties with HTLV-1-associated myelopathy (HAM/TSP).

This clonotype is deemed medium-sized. CDR3 DNA: TGTGCCAGCAGCGGCTTTAGCGGGGTCAGCGCAGATACGCAGTATTTT. As protein: CASSGFSGVSADTQYF. The V and J genes are TRBV5-6 and TRBJ2-3; 8 bases agree with TRBD2. This CDR3 is 16 amino acids long. V lost 4 bases to trimming and J lost 4 bases; unmatched junction nucleotides: 11. Germline CDR1 is SGHDT and CDR2 is YYEEEE. Combining the CDR3 with reference TRBV5-6 and TRBJ2-3 gives the whole variable domain DAGVTQSPTHLIKTRGQQVTLRCSPKSGHDTVSWYQQALGQGPQFIFQYYEEEERQRGNFPDRFSGHQFPNYSSELNVNALLLGDSALYLCASSGFSGVSADTQYFGPGTRLTVL.

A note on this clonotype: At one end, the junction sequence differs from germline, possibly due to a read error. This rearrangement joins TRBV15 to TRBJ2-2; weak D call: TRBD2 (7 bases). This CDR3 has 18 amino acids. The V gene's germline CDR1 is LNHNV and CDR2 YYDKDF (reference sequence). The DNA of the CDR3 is TGTGCTACCAGAGAACTGTGGGGGGGGCGGGCGAACACCGGGGAGCTGTTTTTT. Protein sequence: CATRELWGGRANTGELFF.

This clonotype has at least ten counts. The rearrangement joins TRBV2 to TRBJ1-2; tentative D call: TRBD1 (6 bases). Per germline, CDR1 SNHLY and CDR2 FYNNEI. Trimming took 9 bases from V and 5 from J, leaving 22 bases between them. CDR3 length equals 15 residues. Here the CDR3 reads CASGGQLFPPYGYTF. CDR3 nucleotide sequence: TGTGCCAGTGGGGGGCAGCTATTCCCGCCATATGGCTACACCTTC.

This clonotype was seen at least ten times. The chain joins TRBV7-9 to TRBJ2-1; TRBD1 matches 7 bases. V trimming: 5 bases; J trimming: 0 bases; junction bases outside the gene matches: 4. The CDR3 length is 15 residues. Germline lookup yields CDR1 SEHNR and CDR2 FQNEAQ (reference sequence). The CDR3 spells CASSPKGASYNEQFF. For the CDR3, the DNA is TGTGCCAGCAGCCCTAAGGGGGCCTCCTACAATGAGCAGTTCTTC.

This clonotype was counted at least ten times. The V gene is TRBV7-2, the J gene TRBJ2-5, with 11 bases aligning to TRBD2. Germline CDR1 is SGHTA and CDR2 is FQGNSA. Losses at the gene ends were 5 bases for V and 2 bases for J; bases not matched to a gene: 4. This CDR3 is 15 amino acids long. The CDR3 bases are TGTGCCAGCAGCCGTAGCGGGGGGGATCAAGAGACCCAGTACTTC. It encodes CASSRSGGDQETQYF.

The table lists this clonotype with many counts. Here the CDR3 DNA reads TGCAGTGCTCGCCGGGACGGGGACCAGTACTTC. Its translation: CSARRDGDQYF. This chain links TRBV20-1 with TRBJ2-7; the D call may be TRBD1 or TRBD2 (5 bases each). V was pared by 5 bases and J by 10 bases, with 15 bases between. This CDR3 contains 11 residues. Germline V lookup: CDR1 DFQATT, CDR2 SNEGSKA (reference sequence).

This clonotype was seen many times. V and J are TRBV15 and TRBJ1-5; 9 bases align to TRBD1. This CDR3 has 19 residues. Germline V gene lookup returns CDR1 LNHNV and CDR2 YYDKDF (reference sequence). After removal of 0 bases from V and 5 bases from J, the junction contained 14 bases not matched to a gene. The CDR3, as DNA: TGTGCCACCAGCAGAGATCGGAGGAAAGGGACAGGGTGGGATCAGCCCCAGCATTTT. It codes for CATSRDRRKGTGWDQPQHF.

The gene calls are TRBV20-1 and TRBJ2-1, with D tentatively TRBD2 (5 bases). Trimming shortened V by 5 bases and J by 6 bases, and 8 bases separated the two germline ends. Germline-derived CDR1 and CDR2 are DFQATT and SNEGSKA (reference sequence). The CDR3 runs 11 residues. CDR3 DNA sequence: TGCAGTGCTTTCCTAGCCAATGAGCAGTTCTTC. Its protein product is CSAFLANEQFF.

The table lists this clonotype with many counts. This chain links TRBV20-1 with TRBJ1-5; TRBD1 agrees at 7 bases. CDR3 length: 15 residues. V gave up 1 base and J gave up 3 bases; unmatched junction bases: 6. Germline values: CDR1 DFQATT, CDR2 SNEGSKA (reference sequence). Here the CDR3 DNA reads TGCAGTGCTAGAGCAGGGGGGAATCTCAATCAGCCCCAGCATTTT. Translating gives CSARAGGNLNQPQHF.

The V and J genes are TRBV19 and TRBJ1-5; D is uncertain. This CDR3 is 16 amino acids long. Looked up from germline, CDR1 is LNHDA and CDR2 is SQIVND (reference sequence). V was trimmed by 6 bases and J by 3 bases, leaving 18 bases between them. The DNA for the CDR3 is TGTGCCAGTAGCTCCTACCGCCTGGACTCCAATCAGCCCCAGCATTTT. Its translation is CASSSYRLDSNQPQHF.

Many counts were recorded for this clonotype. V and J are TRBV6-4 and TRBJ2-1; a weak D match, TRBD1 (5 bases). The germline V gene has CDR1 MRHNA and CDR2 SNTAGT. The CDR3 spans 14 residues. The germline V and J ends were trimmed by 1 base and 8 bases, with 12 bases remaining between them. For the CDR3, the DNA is TGTGCCAGCAGTGACTGGGGCAGGGATGATGAGCAGTTCTTC. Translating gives CASSDWGRDDEQFF.

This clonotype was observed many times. Written as DNA, the CDR3 is TGTGCCAGCAGTGCGGGACTAGCGGGGGGAGGGACCTACAATGAGCAGTTCTTC. Translated, it gives CASSAGLAGGGTYNEQFF. The rearrangement uses TRBV12-3 or TRBV12-4 and TRBJ2-1; 15 nucleotides match TRBD2. CDR3 length: 18 residues. Trimming took 5 bases from V and 2 from J; bases not matched to a gene: 7.

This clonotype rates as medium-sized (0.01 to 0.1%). CDR3 nucleotide sequence: TGTGCCAGCAGTAGAGGAGGGTCGGGCGAGCAGTACTTC. Protein: CASSRGGSGEQYF. V is TRBV12-3 or TRBV12-4 and J is TRBJ2-7; TRBD2 is a possible D gene (6 bases). The CDR3 length is 13 residues. V gave up 5 bases and J gave up 6 bases, with 14 bases separating them.

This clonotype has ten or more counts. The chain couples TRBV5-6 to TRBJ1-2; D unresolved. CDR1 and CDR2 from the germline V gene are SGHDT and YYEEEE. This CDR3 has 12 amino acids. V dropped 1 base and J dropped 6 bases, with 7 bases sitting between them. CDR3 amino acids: CASSLFENGYTF. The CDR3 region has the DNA TGTGCCAGCAGCTTGTTTGAGAATGGCTACACCTTC. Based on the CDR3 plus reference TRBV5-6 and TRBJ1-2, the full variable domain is DAGVTQSPTHLIKTRGQQVTLRCSPKSGHDTVSWYQQALGQGPQFIFQYYEEEERQRGNFPDRFSGHQFPNYSSELNVNALLLGDSALYLCASSLFENGYTFGSGTRLTVV.

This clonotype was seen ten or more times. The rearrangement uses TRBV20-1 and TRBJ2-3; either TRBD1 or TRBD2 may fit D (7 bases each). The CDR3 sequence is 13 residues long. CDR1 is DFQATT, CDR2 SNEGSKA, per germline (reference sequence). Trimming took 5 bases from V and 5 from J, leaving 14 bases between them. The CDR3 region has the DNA TGCAGTGCTTCGGCAGGGGGGGGAGATACGCAGTATTTT. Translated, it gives CSASAGGGDTQYF.

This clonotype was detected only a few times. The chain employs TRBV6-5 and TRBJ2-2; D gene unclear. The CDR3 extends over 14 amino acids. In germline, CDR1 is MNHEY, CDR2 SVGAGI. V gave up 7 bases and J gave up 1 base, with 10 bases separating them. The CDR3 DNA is TGTGCCAGCATGTCTGCGTGGAACACCGGGGAGCTGTTTTTT. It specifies CASMSAWNTGELFF.

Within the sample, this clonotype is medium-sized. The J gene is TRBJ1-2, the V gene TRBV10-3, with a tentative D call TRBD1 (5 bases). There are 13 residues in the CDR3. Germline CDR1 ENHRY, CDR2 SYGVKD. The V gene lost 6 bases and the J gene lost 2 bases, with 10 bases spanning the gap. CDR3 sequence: CAIRGTENYGYTF. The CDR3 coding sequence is TGTGCCATCAGGGGGACTGAGAACTATGGCTACACCTTC.

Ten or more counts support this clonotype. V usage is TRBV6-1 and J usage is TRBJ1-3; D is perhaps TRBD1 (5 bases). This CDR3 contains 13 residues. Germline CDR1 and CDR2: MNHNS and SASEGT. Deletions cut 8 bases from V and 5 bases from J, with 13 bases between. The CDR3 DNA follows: TGTGCCAGCTGGGGGTTTAGGAGAAACACCATATATTTT. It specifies CASWGFRRNTIYF.

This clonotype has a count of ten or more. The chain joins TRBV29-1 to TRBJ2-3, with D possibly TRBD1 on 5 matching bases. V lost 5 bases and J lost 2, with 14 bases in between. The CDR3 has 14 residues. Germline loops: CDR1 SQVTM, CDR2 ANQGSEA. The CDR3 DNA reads TGCAGCGTTACCGCAGGGCCTCTCACAGATACGCAGTATTTT. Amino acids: CSVTAGPLTDTQYF.

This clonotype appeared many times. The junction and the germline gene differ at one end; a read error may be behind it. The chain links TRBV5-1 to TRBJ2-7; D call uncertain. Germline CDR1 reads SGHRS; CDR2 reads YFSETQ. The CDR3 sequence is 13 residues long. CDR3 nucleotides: TGCGCCAGCAGCTTGGCCCCGGAGTACGGGCAGTACTTC. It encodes CASSLAPEYGQYF.

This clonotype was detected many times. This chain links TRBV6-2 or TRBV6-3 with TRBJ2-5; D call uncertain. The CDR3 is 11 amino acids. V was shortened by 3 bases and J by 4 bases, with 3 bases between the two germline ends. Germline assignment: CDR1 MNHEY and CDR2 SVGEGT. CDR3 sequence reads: CASSYIETQYF. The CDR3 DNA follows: TGTGCCAGCAGTTATATAGAGACCCAGTACTTC.

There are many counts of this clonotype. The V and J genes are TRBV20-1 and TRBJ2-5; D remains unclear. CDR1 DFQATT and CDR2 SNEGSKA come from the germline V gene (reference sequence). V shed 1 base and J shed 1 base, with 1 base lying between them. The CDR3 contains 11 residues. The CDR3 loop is CSARVQETQYF. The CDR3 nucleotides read TGCAGTGCTAGAGTCCAAGAGACCCAGTACTTC.

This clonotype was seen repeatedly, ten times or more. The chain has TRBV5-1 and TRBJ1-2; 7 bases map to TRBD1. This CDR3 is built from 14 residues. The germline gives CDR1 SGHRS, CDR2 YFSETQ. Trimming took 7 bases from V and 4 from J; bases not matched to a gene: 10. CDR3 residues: CASGKRDSLYGYTF. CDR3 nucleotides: TGCGCCAGCGGCAAAAGGGACAGCCTCTATGGCTACACCTTC.